A selection of T cell receptor beta chains follows, all from one sample in a study of molecular identifiers for immune sequencing clone quantification. TCRdb reprocessed the PCR reads via MiXCR and lists one record per CDR3 protein. The sample lists more than 450,000 distinct CDR3 sequences, roughly 26% seen once, with approximately 0.76% in the top ten. Input material: naive CD8+ T cells from blood, with Jurkat cell RNA spiked in. The receptor source for this set is a human donor in good health. Some libraries in this study had Jurkat cell RNA spiked in. Each CDR3 is given with its conserved first and last residue. The order of the fields is D gene, J gene, V gene, clone size, CDR3 protein, CDR3 DNA. The D gene is left open where the match is weak. Clone size appears in some rows only: once, few, many, or a class for an expanded clone.

-,TRBJ1-5,TRBV19,few,CASSMLGFQPQHF,TGTGCCAGTAGTATGTTGGGGTTTCAGCCCCAGCATTTT
TRBD1,TRBJ1-4,TRBV19,many,CASRNTGGDEKLFF,TGTGCCAGTAGAAATACAGGGGGTGATGAAAAACTGTTTTTT
-,TRBJ1-1,TRBV27,many,CAFRNDRSVLEAFF,TGTGCCTTCCGTAACGACAGGAGTGTGCTTGAAGCTTTCTTT
-,TRBJ2-2,TRBV29-1,many,CSVDVQGDTGELFF,TGCAGCGTTGACGTACAGGGAGACACCGGGGAGCTGTTTTTT
-,TRBJ1-4,TRBV4-1,-,CARSQQRTTNEKLFF,TGCGCCAGAAGCCAACAGCGGACTACCAATGAAAAACTGTTTTTT
TRBD2,TRBJ2-1,TRBV7-9,many,CASSRLAGGEPEQFF,TGTGCCAGCAGCCGTCTAGCGGGAGGTGAGCCCGAGCAGTTCTTC
-,TRBJ2-3,TRBV4-3,few,CASSQDSRGPTDTQYF,TGCGCCAGCAGCCAAGACTCGAGGGGACCCACAGATACGCAGTATTTT
-,TRBJ2-7,TRBV5-1,-,CASSSGGVTGGSYEQYF,TGCGCCAGCAGCTCGGGGGGGGTGACAGGGGGCTCCTACGAGCAGTACTTC
-,TRBJ2-7,TRBV29-1,many,CSVDLTGSEQYF,TGCAGCGTTGACCTCACAGGGTCCGAGCAGTACTTC
-,TRBJ2-5,TRBV24-1,many,CATSDRDGPGETQYF,TGTGCCACCAGTGACCGGGACGGTCCGGGGGAGACCCAGTACTTC
TRBD1,TRBJ1-4,TRBV7-9,-,CASSFMPGTGSEKLFF,TGTGCCAGCAGCTTCATGCCCGGGACAGGGAGTGAAAAACTGTTTTTT
TRBD2,TRBJ2-3,TRBV6-5,-,CASSDEASGITDTQYF,TGTGCCAGCAGTGACGAGGCTAGCGGGATCACAGATACGCAGTATTTT
-,TRBJ2-2,TRBV24-1,few,CATSSAANTGELFF,TGTGCCACCAGTTCAGCAGCGAACACCGGGGAGCTGTTTTTT
-,TRBJ2-7,TRBV7-2,many,CASSPADIEQYF,TGTGCCAGCAGCCCGGCGGACATCGAGCAGTACTTC
-,TRBJ1-5,TRBV4-1,many,CASSRSTGLGNQPQHF,TGCGCCAGCAGCCGATCTACAGGGCTTGGCAATCAGCCCCAGCATTTT